This T cell receptor beta chain is drawn from a study of cytomegalovirus exposure and HLA in healthy donors. General observations from the study: It was about 150 TCR beta chains that were listed as cytomegalovirus-associated.

PCR was performed using 60 Vbeta and 13 Jbeta primers. Authors' data handling: About 83 million unique TCR beta chains, roughly 11 million shared, were counted in a later analysis. Produced via immunoSEQ multiplex PCR; TCRdb's table is partial and in-frame only. V and J calls and clone size are those listed in that table; D and trimming were worked out from the DNA. This sample has 130,000 to 150,000 clones; around 80% occur once, and the top ten carry around 7%. This CDR3 has 15 amino acids. Germline V lookup: CDR1 SGHNT, CDR2 YENEEA. V dropped 5 bases and J dropped 3; count of bases not matched to a gene: 9. This clone was detected once. Its antigen is undetermined.

This chain joins TRBV11-3 and TRBJ1-1; 7 bases fit TRBD1. What was sequenced was PBMCs. The TCR was taken from a man aged 35-49 years in good health and CMV-seropositive. CDR3 region: CASSATGIPDTEAFF. The CDR3 region has the DNA TGTGCCAGCAGCGCGACAGGGATTCCGGACACTGAAGCTTTCTTT.